This is a list of T cell receptor beta chains from one sample in a study of somatic mutations in cytotoxic T cells in rheumatoid arthritis. Assay: immunoSEQ multiplex PCR; the TCRdb copy retains only in-frame clones and omits some. The sample gives thousands of clones, 87% of which show up once; about 17% is in the top ten. Sequencing was done on a sample of CD8+ T cells sorted from blood. The receptors here all came from a man aged 35 to 55 with rheumatoid arthritis. CDR3s leave out the opening cysteine and the closing phenylalanine or tryptophan. Only some rows state a clone size, as once, few, many or a class for expanded clones.

j_gene: TRBJ2-6; v_gene: TRBV28; abundance: -; CDR3aa: ASSTEYRSSGANVLT
j_gene: TRBJ2-2; v_gene: TRBV7-9; abundance: once; CDR3aa: ASSQSPTYTGELF
j_gene: TRBJ2-1; v_gene: TRBV29-1; abundance: -; CDR3aa: SDVTSFHNEQF
j_gene: TRBJ1-6; v_gene: TRBV27; abundance: once; CDR3aa: ASSSGQGSYSPLH
j_gene: TRBJ1-2; v_gene: TRBV6-6; abundance: -; CDR3aa: ASSYGTGDTYGYT
j_gene: TRBJ1-2; v_gene: TRBV6-1; abundance: -; CDR3aa: ASSRQRSYGYT
j_gene: TRBJ2-3; v_gene: TRBV30; abundance: -; CDR3aa: ARQGPRIDTQY
j_gene: TRBJ1-5; v_gene: TRBV28; abundance: -; CDR3aa: ASSSANSNQPQH
j_gene: TRBJ1-1; v_gene: TRBV7-6; abundance: -; CDR3aa: ASSLDTGAEAF
j_gene: TRBJ2-7; v_gene: TRBV6-5; abundance: -; CDR3aa: ASSYSAGGSYEQY
j_gene: TRBJ2-1; v_gene: TRBV27; abundance: -; CDR3aa: ASSLWVAGGLSSYNEQF
j_gene: TRBJ2-7; v_gene: TRBV19; abundance: -; CDR3aa: ASSHPAGTAHSREQY
j_gene: TRBJ1-2; v_gene: TRBV4-2; abundance: -; CDR3aa: ASSQDMEAGGYGYT
j_gene: TRBJ1-2; v_gene: TRBV10-2; abundance: -; CDR3aa: ASSERHVGSGYT
j_gene: TRBJ2-3; v_gene: TRBV10-2; abundance: -; CDR3aa: ASRAASTDTQY
j_gene: TRBJ2-1; v_gene: TRBV19; abundance: -; CDR3aa: ASSISGVSNEQF
j_gene: TRBJ2-6; v_gene: TRBV27; abundance: -; CDR3aa: ASSSTAGTGGTGANVLT
j_gene: TRBJ1-2; v_gene: TRBV27; abundance: -; CDR3aa: ASSLSQGVYGYT
j_gene: TRBJ2-1; v_gene: TRBV28; abundance: -; CDR3aa: ASSRTSGRGEQF
j_gene: TRBJ2-2; v_gene: TRBV6-1; abundance: -; CDR3aa: ASSEVFYTGELF
j_gene: TRBJ2-1; v_gene: TRBV19; abundance: -; CDR3aa: ASSIDTWGGTFRNEQF
j_gene: TRBJ2-5; v_gene: TRBV5-4; abundance: -; CDR3aa: ASSSGLADIQETQY
j_gene: TRBJ1-2; v_gene: TRBV13; abundance: -; CDR3aa: ASSDLNTFRYGYT
j_gene: TRBJ1-5; v_gene: TRBV6-5; abundance: -; CDR3aa: ARSRGAVGNQPQH
j_gene: TRBJ1-5; v_gene: TRBV7-9; abundance: -; CDR3aa: ASSLAGGSEPQH
j_gene: TRBJ2-1; v_gene: TRBV7-6; abundance: -; CDR3aa: ASRPRGGMDEQF
j_gene: TRBJ2-3; v_gene: TRBV7-2; abundance: -; CDR3aa: ASSLATRDRGAPAPDTQY
j_gene: TRBJ2-1; v_gene: TRBV27; abundance: -; CDR3aa: ASSLRQSSYNEQF
j_gene: TRBJ1-2; v_gene: TRBV6-6; abundance: once; CDR3aa: ASSYTPGGANYGYT
j_gene: TRBJ2-2; v_gene: TRBV6-6; abundance: -; CDR3aa: ASSWRGDTGELF
j_gene: TRBJ2-7; v_gene: TRBV10-3; abundance: -; CDR3aa: AISDRTGNYEQY
j_gene: TRBJ1-1; v_gene: TRBV14; abundance: -; CDR3aa: ASSQWDRNTEAF
j_gene: TRBJ1-1; v_gene: TRBV7-8; abundance: -; CDR3aa: ASSPLSDGQGLNTEAF
j_gene: TRBJ2-7; v_gene: TRBV2; abundance: -; CDR3aa: ASSEFGDSYEQY
j_gene: TRBJ2-5; v_gene: TRBV7-9; abundance: -; CDR3aa: ASSPTGERETQY
j_gene: TRBJ2-5; v_gene: TRBV7-2; abundance: -; CDR3aa: ASSLQKWETGFGQETQY
j_gene: TRBJ2-1; v_gene: TRBV7-9; abundance: once; CDR3aa: ASSFINEQF
j_gene: TRBJ2-5; v_gene: TRBV9; abundance: -; CDR3aa: ASSAYRDQETQY
j_gene: TRBJ2-3; v_gene: TRBV28; abundance: -; CDR3aa: ASSLRGTGGTDTQY
j_gene: TRBJ2-5; v_gene: TRBV2; abundance: -; CDR3aa: ASRSSGGAMETQY
j_gene: TRBJ2-1; v_gene: TRBV19; abundance: -; CDR3aa: ASSIFAGGNREEQF
j_gene: TRBJ1-3; v_gene: TRBV28; abundance: -; CDR3aa: ASRRQGGGNTIY
j_gene: TRBJ2-1; v_gene: TRBV13; abundance: -; CDR3aa: ASSLRTGDDNEQF
j_gene: TRBJ2-3; v_gene: TRBV10-2; abundance: once; CDR3aa: AAGTSGDTQY
j_gene: TRBJ1-2; v_gene: TRBV5-5; abundance: large; CDR3aa: ASSLGGTGLNSHRGGYT
j_gene: TRBJ1-5; v_gene: TRBV2; abundance: -; CDR3aa: ASRLGASNQPQH
j_gene: TRBJ2-2; v_gene: TRBV6-5; abundance: -; CDR3aa: ASSVSGPGELF
j_gene: TRBJ2-3; v_gene: TRBV7-8; abundance: -; CDR3aa: ASSLVLAGGYSSTDTQY
j_gene: TRBJ2-3; v_gene: TRBV11-2; abundance: -; CDR3aa: ASSLESRGWSTDTQY